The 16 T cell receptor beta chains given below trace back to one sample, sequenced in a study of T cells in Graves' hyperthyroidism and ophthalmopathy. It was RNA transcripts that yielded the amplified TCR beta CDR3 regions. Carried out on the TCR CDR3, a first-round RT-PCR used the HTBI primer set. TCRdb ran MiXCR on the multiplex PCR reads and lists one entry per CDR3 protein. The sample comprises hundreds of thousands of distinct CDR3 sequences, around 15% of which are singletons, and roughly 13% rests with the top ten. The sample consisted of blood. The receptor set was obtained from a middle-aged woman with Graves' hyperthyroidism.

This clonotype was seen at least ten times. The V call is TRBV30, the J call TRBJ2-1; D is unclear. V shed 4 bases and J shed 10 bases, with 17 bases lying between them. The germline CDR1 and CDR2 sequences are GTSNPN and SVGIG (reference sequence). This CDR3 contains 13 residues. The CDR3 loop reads CAWTTRPRGEQFF. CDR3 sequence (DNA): TGTGCCTGGACGACGAGACCACGCGGAGAGCAGTTCTTC.

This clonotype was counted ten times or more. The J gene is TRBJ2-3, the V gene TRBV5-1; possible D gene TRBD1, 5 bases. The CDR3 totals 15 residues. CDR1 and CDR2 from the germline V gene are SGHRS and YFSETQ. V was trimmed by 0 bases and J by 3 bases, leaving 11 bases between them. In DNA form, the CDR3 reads TGCGCCAGCAGCTTGGGACAGTCAGGGACAGATACGCAGTATTTT. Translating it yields CASSLGQSGTDTQYF. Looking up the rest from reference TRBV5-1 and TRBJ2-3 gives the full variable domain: KAGVTQTPRYLIKTRGQQVTLSCSPISGHRSVSWYQQTPGQGLQFLFEYFSETQRNKGNFPGRFSGRQFSNSRSEMNVSTLELGDSALYLCASSLGQSGTDTQYFGPGTRLTVL.

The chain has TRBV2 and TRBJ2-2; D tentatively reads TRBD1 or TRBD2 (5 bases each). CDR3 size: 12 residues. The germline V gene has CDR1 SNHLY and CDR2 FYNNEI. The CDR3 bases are TGTGTACGTCGGGGCACTTCCGGGGAGCTGTTTTTT. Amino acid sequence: CVRRGTSGELFF.

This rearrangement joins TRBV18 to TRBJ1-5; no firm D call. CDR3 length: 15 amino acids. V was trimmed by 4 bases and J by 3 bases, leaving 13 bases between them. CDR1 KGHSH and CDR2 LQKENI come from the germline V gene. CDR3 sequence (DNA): TGTGCCAGCTCACAGGACCCGGTCAACAATCAGCCCCAGCATTTT. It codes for CASSQDPVNNQPQHF.

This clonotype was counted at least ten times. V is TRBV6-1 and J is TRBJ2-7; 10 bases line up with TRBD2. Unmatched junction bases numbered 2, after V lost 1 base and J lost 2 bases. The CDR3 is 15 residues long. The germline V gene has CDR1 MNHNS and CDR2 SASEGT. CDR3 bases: TGTGCCAGCAGTGAAGGGACTAGCGGCCCCTACGAGCAGTACTTC. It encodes CASSEGTSGPYEQYF.

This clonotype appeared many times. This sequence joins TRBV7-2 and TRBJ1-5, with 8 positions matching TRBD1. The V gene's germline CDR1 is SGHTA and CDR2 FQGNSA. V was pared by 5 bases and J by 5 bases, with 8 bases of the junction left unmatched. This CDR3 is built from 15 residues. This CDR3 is CASSPGTGGYQPQHF. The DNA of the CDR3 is TGTGCCAGCAGCCCGGGGACAGGAGGATATCAGCCCCAGCATTTT.

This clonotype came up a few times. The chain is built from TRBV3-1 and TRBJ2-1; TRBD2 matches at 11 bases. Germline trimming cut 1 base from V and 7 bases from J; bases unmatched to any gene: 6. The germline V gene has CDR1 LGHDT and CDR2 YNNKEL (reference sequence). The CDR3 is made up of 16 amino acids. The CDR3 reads CASSQGRLAGRNEQFF. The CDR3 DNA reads TGTGCCAGCAGCCAAGGCCGACTAGCGGGAAGGAATGAGCAGTTCTTC.

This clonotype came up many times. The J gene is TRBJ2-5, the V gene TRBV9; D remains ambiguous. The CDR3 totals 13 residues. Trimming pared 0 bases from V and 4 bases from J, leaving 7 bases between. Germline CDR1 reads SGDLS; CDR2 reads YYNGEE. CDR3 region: CASSVDLSETQYF. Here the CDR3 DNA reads TGTGCCAGCAGCGTAGATCTGTCAGAGACCCAGTACTTC. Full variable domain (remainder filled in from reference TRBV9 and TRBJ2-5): DSGVTQTPKHLITATGQRVTLRCSPRSGDLSVYWYQQSLDQGLQFLIQYYNGEERAKGNILERFSAQQFPDLHSELNLSSLELGDSALYFCASSVDLSETQYFGPGTRLLVL.

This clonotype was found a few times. The CDR3 reads CASSPPDRSMNTEAFF. The CDR3 DNA reads TGCGCCAGCAGCCCGCCCGACCGATCCATGAACACTGAAGCTTTCTTT. This rearrangement joins TRBV5-1 to TRBJ1-1, with D hard to call. Germline CDR1 reads SGHRS; CDR2 reads YFSETQ. V dropped 4 bases and J dropped 0 bases, with 16 bases sitting between them. This CDR3 comprises 16 residues.

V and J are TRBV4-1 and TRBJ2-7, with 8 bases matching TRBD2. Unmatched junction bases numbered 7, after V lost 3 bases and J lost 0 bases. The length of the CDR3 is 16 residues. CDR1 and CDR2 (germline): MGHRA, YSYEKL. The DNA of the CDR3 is TGCGCCAGCAGCCATCTGACTAGCGCGAGCTCCTACGAGCAGTACTTC. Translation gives CASSHLTSASSYEQYF.

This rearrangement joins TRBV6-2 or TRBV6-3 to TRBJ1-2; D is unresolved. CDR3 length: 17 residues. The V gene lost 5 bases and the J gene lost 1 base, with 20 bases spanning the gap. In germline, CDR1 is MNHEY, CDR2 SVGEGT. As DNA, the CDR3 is TGTGCCAGCAGTCGATCAATGTCAGGTTCTCTTAACTATGGCTACACCTTC. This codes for CASSRSMSGSLNYGYTF.

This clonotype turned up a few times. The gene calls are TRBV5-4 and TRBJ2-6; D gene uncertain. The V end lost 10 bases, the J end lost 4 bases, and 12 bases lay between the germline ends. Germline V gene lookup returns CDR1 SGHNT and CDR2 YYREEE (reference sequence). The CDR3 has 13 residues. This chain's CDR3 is CAYRDPGANVLTF. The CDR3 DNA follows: TGTGCCTACCGAGATCCGGGGGCCAACGTCCTGACTTTC.

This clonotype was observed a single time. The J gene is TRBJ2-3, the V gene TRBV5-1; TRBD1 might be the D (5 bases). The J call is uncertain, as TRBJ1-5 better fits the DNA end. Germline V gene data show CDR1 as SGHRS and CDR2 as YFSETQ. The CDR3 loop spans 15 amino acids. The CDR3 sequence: CASSAVGTSTDTQHF. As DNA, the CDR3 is TGCGCCAGCAGCGCGGTGGGGACTAGCACAGATACGCAGCATTTT.

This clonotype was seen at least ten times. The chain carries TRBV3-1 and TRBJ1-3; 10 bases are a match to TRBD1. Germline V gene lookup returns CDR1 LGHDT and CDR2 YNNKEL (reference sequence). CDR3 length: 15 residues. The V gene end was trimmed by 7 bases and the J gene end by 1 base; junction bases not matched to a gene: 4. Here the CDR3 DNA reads TGTGCCAGCATGCCGGGACAGGGGTCTGGAAACACCATATATTTT. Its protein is CASMPGQGSGNTIYF.

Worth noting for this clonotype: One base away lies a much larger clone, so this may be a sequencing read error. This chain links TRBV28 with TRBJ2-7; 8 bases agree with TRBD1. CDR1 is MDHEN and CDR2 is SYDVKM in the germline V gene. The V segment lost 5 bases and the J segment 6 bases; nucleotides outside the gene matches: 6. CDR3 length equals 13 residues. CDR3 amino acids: CASSIGTGLEQYF. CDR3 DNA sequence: TGTGCCAGCAGTATTGGGACAGGTCTCGAGCAGTACTTC. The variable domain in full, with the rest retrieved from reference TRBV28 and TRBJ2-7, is DVKVTQSSRYLVKRTGEKVFLECVQDMDHENMFWYRQDPGLGLRLIYFSYDVKMKEKGDIPEGYSVSREKKERFSLILESASTNQTSMYLCASSIGTGLEQYFGPGTRLTVT.

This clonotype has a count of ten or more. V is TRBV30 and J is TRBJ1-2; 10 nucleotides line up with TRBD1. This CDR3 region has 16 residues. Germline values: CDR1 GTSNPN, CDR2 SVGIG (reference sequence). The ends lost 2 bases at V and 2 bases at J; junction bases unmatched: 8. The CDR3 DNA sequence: TGTGCCTGGAGTCTTACCGGGACAGGGGCCAACTATGGCTACACCTTC. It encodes CAWSLTGTGANYGYTF.